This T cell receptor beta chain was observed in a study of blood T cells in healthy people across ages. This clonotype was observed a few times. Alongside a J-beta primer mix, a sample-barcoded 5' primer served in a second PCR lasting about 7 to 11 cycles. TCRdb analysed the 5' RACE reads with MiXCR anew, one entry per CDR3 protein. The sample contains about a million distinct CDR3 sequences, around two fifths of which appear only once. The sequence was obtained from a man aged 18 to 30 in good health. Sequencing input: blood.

CDR3: CASSWTGESSYEQYF. The CDR3 coding sequence is TGCGCCAGCAGCTGGACAGGCGAGAGCTCCTACGAGCAGTACTTC. This chain connects TRBV5-1 to TRBJ2-7, with 7 bases lining up with TRBD1. CDR1 is SGHRS and CDR2 is YFSETQ in the germline V gene. The CDR3 totals 15 residues. With V trimmed by 3 bases and J by 0 bases, 6 bases remained unmatched. Variable domain in full (rest from reference TRBV5-1 and TRBJ2-7): KAGVTQTPRYLIKTRGQQVTLSCSPISGHRSVSWYQQTPGQGLQFLFEYFSETQRNKGNFPGRFSGRQFSNSRSEMNVSTLELGDSALYLCASSWTGESSYEQYFGPGTRLTVT.